Presented here are 32 T cell receptor beta chains from one specimen sequenced in a study of T cells in Graves' hyperthyroidism and ophthalmopathy. The source material, RNA transcripts, was used to amplify TCR beta CDR3 regions. HTBI primers were the set used in a first-round RT-PCR of the TCR CDR3. TCRdb ran MiXCR on the multiplex PCR reads and lists one entry per CDR3 protein. The sample records around 620,000 distinct CDR3 sequences, 12% to 15% being singletons. The sequenced sample was blood. All receptors come from a woman under 30 with Graves' ophthalmopathy.

About this clonotype itself: A much larger clonotype is one base distant, so this may be a read error. V gene TRBV5-1 combines with J gene TRBJ2-3; D is undetermined. There are 16 residues in the CDR3. Trimming removed 4 bases from V and 2 bases from J, with 17 bases in between. CDR1 is SGHRS and CDR2 is YFSETQ in the germline V gene. The CDR3: CASSESTHPNTDTQYF. In DNA, the CDR3 is TGCGCCAGCAGCGAATCAACGCACCCGAACACAGATACGCAGTATTTT.

This clonotype turned up a few times. The rearrangement joins TRBV29-1 to TRBJ2-7; 12 bases are a match to TRBD1. Germline CDR1 and CDR2: SQVTM and ANQGSEA. The CDR3 covers 18 residues. V was pared by 7 bases and J by 4 bases, with 20 bases of the junction left unmatched. DNA of the CDR3: TGCAGCGGGAGATCTCCGGGACAGGGGGCAAATGGGGGTTACGAGCAGTACTTC. Translation: CSGRSPGQGANGGYEQYF.

This clonotype was seen at least ten times. The V and J genes are TRBV7-8 and TRBJ2-1; 16 bases fit TRBD2. Germline V CDR1 and CDR2: SGHVS, FQNEAQ. Unmatched junction bases numbered 13, after V lost 4 bases and J lost 4 bases. The CDR3 loop spans 20 amino acids. The CDR3 DNA sequence: TGTGCCAGCAGCTCTCTAACCGGGACTAGCGGGAGGGCCCAGTACAATGAGCAGTTCTTC. This encodes CASSSLTGTSGRAQYNEQFF.

There are many counts of this clonotype. The chain employs TRBV30 and TRBJ2-7; no firm D call. V was shortened by 3 bases and J by 6 bases, with 12 bases between the two germline ends. This CDR3 is 12 amino acids long. Germline V lookup: CDR1 GTSNPN, CDR2 SVGIG (reference sequence). Here the CDR3 DNA reads TGTGCCTGGAGAGGGTACAGCGCCGAGCAGTACTTC. Its translation: CAWRGYSAEQYF.

This chain uses TRBV7-6 with TRBJ1-6, with no clear D. CDR1 SGHVS and CDR2 FNYEAQ come from the germline V gene. Trimming shortened V by 2 bases and J by 6 bases, and 8 bases separated the two germline ends. This CDR3 spans 14 amino acids. The CDR3 loop reads CASSLSTRNSPLHF. The CDR3 region has the DNA TGTGCCAGCAGCTTATCGACACGTAATTCACCCCTCCACTTT.

This clonotype was recorded at least ten times. The rearrangement links TRBV4-3 to TRBJ2-3; TRBD2 matches at 7 bases. V shed 0 bases, J shed 3 bases, and the junction held 9 bases outside the gene matches. This CDR3 has 17 residues. From germline, CDR1 is LGHNA and CDR2 YSLEER. CDR3 amino acids: CASSQEKGDSGTDTQYF. In DNA, the CDR3 is TGCGCCAGCAGCCAAGAGAAAGGCGATAGCGGGACAGATACGCAGTATTTT.

This clonotype came up many times. V and J are TRBV28 and TRBJ2-7; D is possibly TRBD2 (5 bases). The germline V and J ends were trimmed by 6 bases and 4 bases, with 22 bases remaining between them. This CDR3 comprises 16 residues. Looked up from germline, CDR1 is MDHEN and CDR2 is SYDVKM. The CDR3 coding sequence is TGTGCCAGCAGCTTTCAAGGAGAGCAGCGGAAATACGAGCAGTACTTC. It yields the protein CASSFQGEQRKYEQYF.

This clonotype was found once. The V gene is TRBV19, the J gene TRBJ1-2, with TRBD1 as a possible D gene (5 bases). This CDR3 spans 17 amino acids. The V and J ends lost 3 bases and 5 bases respectively, with 22 bases between them. Germline loops: CDR1 LNHDA, CDR2 SQIVND (reference sequence). In DNA, the CDR3 is TGTGCCAGTAGTATGCCCCCGGGACTCACCGACGGGTATGGCTACACCTTC. Translating it yields CASSMPPGLTDGYGYTF.

This clonotype was recorded at least ten times. The V and J genes are TRBV6-1 and TRBJ2-7; 9 bases line up with TRBD2. Looked up from germline, CDR1 is MNHNS and CDR2 is SASEGT. After removal of 5 bases from V and 0 bases from J, the junction contained 8 bases not matched to a gene. This CDR3 has 16 residues. This chain's CDR3 is CASSRATSGSSYEQYF. The CDR3 DNA is TGTGCCAGCAGTCGCGCGACTAGCGGTAGCTCCTACGAGCAGTACTTC.

This clonotype has ten or more counts. The chain uses TRBV7-8 and TRBJ1-5; a weak D match, TRBD1 (6 bases). In germline, CDR1 is SGHVS, CDR2 FQNEAQ. Trimming removed 3 bases from V and 4 bases from J, with 13 bases in between. This CDR3 region has 15 residues. CDR3 nucleotide sequence: TGTGCCAGCAGCTTTTCCGGGACACCAAATCAGCCCCAGCATTTT. Translated, it gives CASSFSGTPNQPQHF.

This clonotype was picked up many times. The DNA of the CDR3 is TGTGCCAGCAGCTTCCAGGGTTACGACTACGAGCAGTACTTC. This codes for CASSFQGYDYEQYF. The chain has TRBV11-1 and TRBJ2-7, with a weak D call TRBD1 (5 bases). Trimming pared 3 bases from V and 3 bases from J, leaving 12 bases between. This CDR3 is built from 14 residues. The germline V gene encodes CDR1 SGHAT and CDR2 FQDESV (reference sequence).

This clonotype was observed a few times. CDR3 amino acids: CASSLGGSTNEKLFF. The CDR3 DNA reads as TGCGCCAGCAGCTTGGGGGGGTCAACTAATGAAAAACTGTTTTTT. The chain links TRBV5-1 to TRBJ1-4, with D possibly matching TRBD1 (5 bases). Looked up from germline, CDR1 is SGHRS and CDR2 is YFSETQ. The CDR3 runs to 15 residues. The ends were cut back, 0 bases at V and 0 bases at J, with 6 bases in the middle. The entire variable domain, with the rest obtained from reference TRBV5-1 and TRBJ1-4, is as follows: KAGVTQTPRYLIKTRGQQVTLSCSPISGHRSVSWYQQTPGQGLQFLFEYFSETQRNKGNFPGRFSGRQFSNSRSEMNVSTLELGDSALYLCASSLGGSTNEKLFFGSGTQLSVL.

The rearrangement links TRBV19 to TRBJ2-7, with D tentatively TRBD2 (6 bases). The length of the CDR3 is 15 residues. Looked up from germline, CDR1 is LNHDA and CDR2 is SQIVND (reference sequence). V dropped 3 bases and J dropped 4 bases, with 16 bases sitting between them. In DNA form, the CDR3 reads TGTGCCAGTAGTATTCTTACGGGAGCTCTGTACGAGCAGTACTTC. Protein product: CASSILTGALYEQYF.

The rearrangement uses TRBV20-1 and TRBJ1-5, with unresolved D. V dropped 4 bases and J dropped 3 bases, with 22 bases sitting between them. The CDR3 runs to 17 residues. CDR1 is DFQATT and CDR2 is SNEGSKA in the germline V gene (reference sequence). CDR3 sequence: CSAISGNVHSFNQPQHF. For the CDR3, the DNA is TGCAGTGCTATCTCCGGAAACGTACATTCCTTCAATCAGCCCCAGCATTTT.

At least ten counts were recorded for this clonotype. The rearrangement uses TRBV12-3 or TRBV12-4 and TRBJ2-1, with 10 bases that match TRBD2. J was trimmed by 7 bases and V by 3 bases; bases with no gene match: 6. CDR3 size: 15 residues. CDR3 sequence reads: CASSFLAGDTNEQFF. CDR3 bases: TGTGCCAGCAGTTTCCTAGCGGGAGACACTAATGAGCAGTTCTTC.

The chain joins TRBV20-1 to TRBJ2-1, with TRBD1 matching over 7 bases. This CDR3 spans 17 amino acids. Germline V gene data show CDR1 as DFQATT and CDR2 as SNEGSKA (reference sequence). Trimming removed 4 bases from V and 7 bases from J; junction bases left unmatched: 19. The DNA for the CDR3 is TGCAGTGCTACCGCCACGGAAGACGGACAGGAAGGGAATGAGCAGTTCTTC. Translating gives CSATATEDGQEGNEQFF.

This clonotype was seen ten or more times. The chain employs TRBV6-1 and TRBJ2-1; D is perhaps TRBD2 (6 bases). The length of the CDR3 is 19 residues. V gave up 6 bases and J gave up 2 bases, with 26 bases separating them. Germline-derived CDR1 and CDR2 are MNHNS and SASEGT. Here the CDR3 DNA reads TGTGCCAGCAGCGAGCACAGACTCCGGGGCGGGACCCCCTACAATGAGCAGTTCTTC. Translated: CASSEHRLRGGTPYNEQFF.

This clonotype was seen repeatedly, ten times or more. This chain links TRBV6-2 or TRBV6-3 with TRBJ2-5; the D call may be TRBD1 or TRBD2 (5 bases each). Trimming cost V 2 bases and J 6 bases, with 16 bases left between them. Germline V gene lookup returns CDR1 MNHEY and CDR2 SVGEGT. This CDR3 has 15 amino acids. CDR3 in amino acids: CASSYDPPRGQTQYF. CDR3 nucleotide sequence: TGTGCCAGCAGTTACGACCCGCCGAGGGGACAGACCCAGTACTTC.

This clonotype has a count of ten or more. V usage is TRBV7-8 and J usage is TRBJ1-1, with D hard to call. Deletions cut 3 bases from V and 7 bases from J, with 9 bases between. From germline, CDR1 is SGHVS and CDR2 FQNEAQ. The CDR3 runs to 12 residues. The CDR3 coding sequence is TGTGCCAGCAGCTTCACCGGGAGTGAAGCTTTCTTT. The encoded protein is CASSFTGSEAFF.

In this sample, this clonotype turned up many times. The chain is built from TRBV27 and TRBJ2-5, with D tentatively TRBD2 (5 bases). The CDR3 runs 15 residues. Per germline, CDR1 MNHEY and CDR2 SMNVEV (reference sequence). Between the trimmed V and J ends, which lost 6 bases and 0 bases, there was a span of 14 bases. This chain's CDR3 is CASSPGLGYQETQYF. CDR3 nucleotides: TGTGCCAGCAGCCCAGGACTGGGCTACCAAGAGACCCAGTACTTC.

V is TRBV5-4 and J is TRBJ1-2; no firm D call. CDR1 is SGHNT and CDR2 is YYREEE in the germline V gene (reference sequence). CDR3 length equals 15 residues. V was trimmed by 0 bases and J by 4 bases, leaving 13 bases between them. The CDR3 spells CASSLVSAYFYGYTF. The CDR3 DNA reads TGTGCCAGCAGCTTGGTCTCAGCCTACTTCTATGGCTACACCTTC.

This clonotype has a count of ten or more. This rearrangement joins TRBV27 to TRBJ1-3; D ambiguous. The CDR3 consists of 14 residues. V lost 6 bases, J lost 0 bases, and 9 bases lay in between. Germline assignment: CDR1 MNHEY and CDR2 SMNVEV (reference sequence). This CDR3 reads CASSQPSSGNTIYF. The CDR3 nucleotides read TGTGCCAGCAGCCAACCCAGCTCTGGAAACACCATATATTTT.

The V gene is TRBV28, the J gene TRBJ2-7; 10 nucleotides line up with TRBD2. Germline CDR1 and CDR2: MDHEN and SYDVKM. This CDR3 region has 15 residues. J lost 0 bases, V lost 3 bases, and 2 bases had no gene match. CDR3 sequence reads: CASSLSGRGSYEQYF. DNA of the CDR3: TGTGCCAGCAGTTTGAGCGGGAGGGGCTCCTACGAGCAGTACTTC.

This clonotype was seen at least ten times. The J gene is TRBJ2-5, the V gene TRBV7-9; a possible D gene is TRBD2 (5 bases). With 4 bases removed from V and 2 bases from J, the gap between germline ends came to 17 bases. The CDR3 runs to 16 residues. Germline CDR1 reads SEHNR; CDR2 reads FQNEAQ (reference sequence). As DNA, the CDR3 is TGTGCCAGCAGCTCACCGATCGGGATAACACAAGAGACCCAGTACTTC. Translating gives CASSSPIGITQETQYF.

Ten or more counts support this clonotype. The gene calls are TRBV19 and TRBJ2-5, with 11 bases lining up with TRBD2. CDR1 and CDR2 from the germline V gene are LNHDA and SQIVND (reference sequence). V shed 0 bases and J 6 bases; nucleotides not matched to a gene: 6. The CDR3 is 16 amino acids. In DNA, the CDR3 is TGTGCCAGTAGTATAGACACTAGCGGGAGTCGGAAGACCCAGTACTTC. Its protein product is CASSIDTSGSRKTQYF. Based on the CDR3 plus reference TRBV19 and TRBJ2-5, the full variable domain is DGGITQSPKYLFRKEGQNVTLSCEQNLNHDAMYWYRQDPGQGLRLIYYSQIVNDFQKGDIAEGYSVSREKKESFPLTVTSAQKNPTAFYLCASSIDTSGSRKTQYFGPGTRLLVL.

J is TRBJ2-7 and V is TRBV20-1; D is unresolved. V was shortened by 5 bases and J by 7 bases, with 9 bases between the two germline ends. CDR1 is DFQATT, CDR2 SNEGSKA, per germline (reference sequence). This CDR3 is 10 amino acids long. CDR3 in DNA: TGCAGTGCTGTATTATGGGAGCAGTACTTC. The encoded protein is CSAVLWEQYF.

This rearrangement joins TRBV28 to TRBJ2-3, with TRBD2 matching 11 bases. The germline V gene encodes CDR1 MDHEN and CDR2 SYDVKM. The CDR3 has 16 amino acids. V lost 6 bases to trimming and J lost 4 bases; unmatched junction nucleotides: 9. In nucleotides, the CDR3 is TGTGCCAGCAGCTCACTTAGCGGGAGGGACTCAGATACGCAGTATTTT. Residues: CASSSLSGRDSDTQYF.

This clonotype showed up just a few times. The chain is built from TRBV4-1 and TRBJ1-2; D gene uncertain. This CDR3 spans 15 amino acids. V lost 3 bases and J lost 6, with 17 bases in between. Germline CDR1 MGHRA, CDR2 YSYEKL. Written as DNA, the CDR3 is TGCGCCAGCAGCCAGCCCCAGGACGGAGGTCATGGCTACACCTTC. Protein sequence: CASSQPQDGGHGYTF.

The chain recombines TRBV5-5 with TRBJ1-1, with D unclear. The CDR3 extends over 15 amino acids. Per the germline V gene, CDR1 is SGHKS and CDR2 is YYEKEE (reference sequence). V was shortened by 6 bases and J by 5 bases, with 20 bases between the two germline ends. The CDR3 loop reads CASIRSTGVSTEAFF. CDR3 nucleotide sequence: TGTGCCAGCATTCGGAGTACGGGCGTGAGTACTGAAGCTTTCTTT.

This clonotype appeared many times. The genes are TRBV13 and TRBJ2-7; D might be TRBD1 (5 bases). The CDR3 spans 14 residues. Germline V gives CDR1 PRHDT, CDR2 FYEKMQ (reference sequence). V lost 1 base, J lost 5 bases, and 12 bases lay in between. CDR3 DNA sequence: TGTGCCAGCAGCTTAGAGGGCAGGGATCACGAGCAGTACTTC. Protein product: CASSLEGRDHEQYF. The entire variable domain, with the rest obtained from reference TRBV13 and TRBJ2-7, is as follows: AAGVIQSPRHLIKEKRETATLKCYPIPRHDTVYWYQQGPGQDPQFLISFYEKMQSDKGSIPDRFSAQQFSDYHSELNMSSLELGDSALYFCASSLEGRDHEQYFGPGTRLTVT.

This rearrangement joins TRBV20-1 to TRBJ2-3; the D is unclear. Trimming took 0 bases from V and 0 from J, leaving 13 bases between them. CDR3 length equals 16 residues. Germline V lookup: CDR1 DFQATT, CDR2 SNEGSKA (reference sequence). CDR3 bases: TGCAGTGCTAGAGAAGGGCTAATTGCTAGCACAGATACGCAGTATTTT. Residues: CSAREGLIASTDTQYF.

The sample holds a few counts of this clonotype. This sequence joins TRBV5-1 and TRBJ1-3; 10 positions match TRBD1. Germline V gene sequence: CDR1 SGHRS, CDR2 YFSETQ. Trimming at V came to 1 base and at J to 0 bases, leaving 4 bases not matched to a gene. The CDR3 loop spans 17 amino acids. The DNA of the CDR3 is TGCGCCAGCAGCTTGAGGACAGGGGGTAGCTCTGGAAACACCATATATTTT. It codes for CASSLRTGGSSGNTIYF.